A selection of T cell receptor beta chains follows, all from one sample in a study of shared T cell receptors in the human thymus. Assay used: immunoSEQ multiplex PCR; TCRdb lists only in-frame clones, some missing. The sample has 700,000 to 750,000 clones; approximately 83% are singletons. This sample was shared with a second study, whose subject was human thymus T cells.

Sequencing used thymocytes. These receptors originate from a girl under two years old with a congenital heart defect. Both conserved end residues are part of each CDR3. The D gene is left open where the match is weak. Only part of the rows carry a size: once, few, many, or a class if the clone is expanded.

j_call,d_call,v_call,clone_size,cdr3_aa,cdr3_nt
TRBJ2-6,TRBD1,TRBV2,.,CAGTGTVGDLSGANVLTF,TGTGCCGGAACCGGGACAGTGGGTGACTTATCTGGGGCCAACGTCCTGACTTTC
TRBJ1-2,.,TRBV14,.,CASSQVSPPGGEGGYTF,TGTGCCAGCAGCCAAGTAAGCCCCCCGGGGGGCGAAGGCGGCTACACCTTC
TRBJ1-2,.,TRBV5-6,.,CASSLGQRNYGYTF,TGTGCCAGCAGCTTGGGACAGCGAAACTATGGCTACACCTTC
TRBJ2-7,.,TRBV7-8,.,CASSLVQAQPYEQYF,TGTGCCAGCAGCTTAGTACAGGCCCAGCCCTACGAGCAGTACTTC
TRBJ2-2,.,TRBV9,.,CASSVRERDLAGELFF,TGTGCCAGCAGCGTACGGGAGCGAGATTTGGCCGGGGAGCTGTTTTTT
TRBJ1-1,.,TRBV6-4,.,CASSDTRGGGRRTEAFF,TGTGCCAGCAGTGACACTCGAGGGGGGGGGCGCCGGACTGAAGCTTTCTTT
TRBJ2-5,.,TRBV9,once,CASSVGVGGATQETQYF,TGTGCCAGCAGCGTAGGGGTGGGGGGGGCGACCCAAGAGACCCAGTACTTC
TRBJ1-1,TRBD1,TRBV6-6,once,CASSYSGTGGTEAFF,TGTGCCAGCAGTTACTCCGGTACAGGGGGCACTGAAGCTTTCTTT
TRBJ2-1,TRBD2,TRBV4-1,few,CASSQGPAGGPPYNEQFF,TGCGCCAGCAGCCAAGGCCCAGCGGGGGGTCCCCCCTACAATGAGCAGTTCTTC
TRBJ1-6,.,TRBV6-5,.,CASSFGGTAFGSPLHF,TGTGCCAGCAGTTTTGGCGGAACCGCCTTTGGGTCACCCCTCCACTTT
TRBJ2-7,TRBD2,TRBV5-1,.,CASSLVVDRGTSHYEQYF,TGCGCCAGCAGCTTGGTGGTCGACCGGGGGACTAGTCACTACGAGCAGTACTTC
TRBJ1-4,TRBD1,TRBV6-1,.,CASSGYNRGDREKLFF,TGTGCCAGCAGTGGATATAACAGGGGAGATCGGGAAAAACTGTTTTTT
TRBJ1-1,.,TRBV9,.,CASSGPPGNHLNTEAFF,TGTGCCAGCAGCGGACCCCCAGGAAACCACCTGAACACTGAAGCTTTCTTT
TRBJ1-1,TRBD1,TRBV7-2,few,CASSRLSPWTGSEGTEAFF,TGTGCCAGCAGCCGTTTGTCCCCTTGGACAGGCTCCGAGGGCACTGAAGCTTTCTTT
TRBJ1-5,.,TRBV10-3,.,CAISEEGSQPQHF,TGTGCCATCAGTGAGGAGGGTAGTCAGCCCCAGCATTTT
TRBJ1-4,TRBD1,TRBV27,.,CASSLVGQGARGEKLFF,TGTGCCAGCAGTTTGGTGGGACAGGGGGCGAGGGGTGAAAAACTGTTTTTT
TRBJ2-3,.,TRBV19,.,CASSISRQGDTQYF,TGTGCCAGTAGTATCTCCCGCCAGGGAGATACGCAGTATTTT
TRBJ2-7,.,TRBV6-1,.,CASMFHRPHYEQYF,TGTGCCAGCATGTTCCACAGGCCCCACTACGAGCAGTACTTC
TRBJ2-7,TRBD1,TRBV5-1,.,CASSPDTGTGSNVQYF,TGCGCCAGCAGCCCTGACACCGGGACAGGGAGTAATGTGCAGTACTTC
TRBJ1-3,TRBD1,TRBV5-1,.,CASSLQGTPSGNTIYF,TGCGCCAGCAGCTTACAGGGGACTCCCTCTGGAAACACCATATATTTT
TRBJ1-1,.,TRBV11-2,.,CASSYQTGNTEAFF,TGTGCCAGCAGCTACCAGACAGGGAACACTGAAGCTTTCTTT
TRBJ1-5,.,TRBV12-5,few,CASGFKAGRNQPQHF,TGTGCTAGTGGTTTTAAGGCAGGGCGCAATCAGCCCCAGCATTTT
TRBJ2-3,TRBD1,TRBV15,.,CATSSQPGTGPFAQYF,TGTGCCACCAGCAGTCAACCCGGGACAGGCCCTTTTGCGCAGTATTTT
TRBJ2-7,TRBD2,TRBV5-1,.,CASSSSGLASPTLYEQYF,TGCGCCAGCAGCTCATCAGGACTAGCGTCGCCTACCCTCTACGAGCAGTACTTC
TRBJ1-1,TRBD1,TRBV5-4,.,CASSLQGDTEAFF,TGTGCCAGCAGCTTACAGGGGGACACTGAAGCTTTCTTT
TRBJ1-5,TRBD1,TRBV7-2,.,CASSLAWDSINQPQHF,TGTGCCAGCAGCTTAGCATGGGACAGCATTAATCAGCCCCAGCATTTT
TRBJ2-7,.,TRBV7-9,.,CASSSEDSRHEQYF,TGTGCCAGCAGCTCGGAGGACAGTCGCCACGAGCAGTACTTC
TRBJ1-6,.,TRBV4-1,.,CASSQDRQDNSPLHF,TGCGCCAGCAGCCAAGATCGACAGGATAATTCACCCCTCCACTTT
TRBJ2-4,TRBD1,TRBV4-3,once,CASSHRTGTNIQYF,TGCGCCAGCAGCCACCGGACAGGGACAAACATTCAGTACTTC